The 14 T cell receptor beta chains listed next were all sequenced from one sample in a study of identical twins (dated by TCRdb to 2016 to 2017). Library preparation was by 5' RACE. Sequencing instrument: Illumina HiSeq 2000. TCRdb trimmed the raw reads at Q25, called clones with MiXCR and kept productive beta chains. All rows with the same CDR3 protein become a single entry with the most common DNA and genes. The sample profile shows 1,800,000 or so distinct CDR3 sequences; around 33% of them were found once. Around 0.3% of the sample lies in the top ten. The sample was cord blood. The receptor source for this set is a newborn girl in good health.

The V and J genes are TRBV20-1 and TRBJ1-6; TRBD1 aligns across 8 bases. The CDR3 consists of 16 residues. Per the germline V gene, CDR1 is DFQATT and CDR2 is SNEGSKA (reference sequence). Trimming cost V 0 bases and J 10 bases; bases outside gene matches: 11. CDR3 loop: CSARDPQKTGVSPLHF. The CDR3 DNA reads TGCAGTGCTAGAGATCCTCAAAAGACAGGGGTGTCACCCCTCCACTTT.

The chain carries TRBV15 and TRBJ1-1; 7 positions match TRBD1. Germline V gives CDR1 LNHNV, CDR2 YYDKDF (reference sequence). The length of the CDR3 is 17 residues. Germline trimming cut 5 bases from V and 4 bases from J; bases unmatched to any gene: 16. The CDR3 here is CATSLDREVVWSTEAFF. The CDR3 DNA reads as TGTGCCACCAGCTTAGACAGGGAGGTGGTGTGGAGCACTGAAGCTTTCTTT.

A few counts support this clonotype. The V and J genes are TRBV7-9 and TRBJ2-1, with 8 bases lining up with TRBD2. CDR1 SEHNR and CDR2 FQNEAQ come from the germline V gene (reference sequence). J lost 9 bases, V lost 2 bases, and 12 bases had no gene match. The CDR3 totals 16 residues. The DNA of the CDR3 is TGTGCCAGCAGCTTAAGTCGACTAGCGTTAACCAGTGAGCAGTTCTTC. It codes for CASSLSRLALTSEQFF.

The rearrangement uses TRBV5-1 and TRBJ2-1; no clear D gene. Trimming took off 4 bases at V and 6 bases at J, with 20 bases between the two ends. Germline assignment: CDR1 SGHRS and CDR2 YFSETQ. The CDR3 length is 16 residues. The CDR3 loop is CASSLSLGPGSNEQFF. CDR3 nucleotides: TGCGCCAGCAGCCTATCCCTCGGACCGGGCTCCAATGAGCAGTTCTTC.

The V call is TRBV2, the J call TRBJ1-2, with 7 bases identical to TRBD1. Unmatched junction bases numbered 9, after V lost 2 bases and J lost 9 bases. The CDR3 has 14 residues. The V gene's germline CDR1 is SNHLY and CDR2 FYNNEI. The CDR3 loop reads CASSESVTGTSYTF. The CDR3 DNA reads TGTGCCAGCAGTGAAAGCGTGACAGGGACGAGCTACACCTTC.

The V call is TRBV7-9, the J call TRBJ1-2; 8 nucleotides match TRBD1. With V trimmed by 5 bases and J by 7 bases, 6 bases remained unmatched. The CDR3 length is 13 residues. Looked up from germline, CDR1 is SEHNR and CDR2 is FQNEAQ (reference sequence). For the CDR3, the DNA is TGTGCCAGCAGCGAGAGGGACAGGCCTGGCTACACCTTC. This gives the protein CASSERDRPGYTF. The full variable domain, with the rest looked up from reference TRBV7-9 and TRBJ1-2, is DTGVSQNPRHKITKRGQNVTFRCDPISEHNRLYWYRQTLGQGPEFLTYFQNEAQLEKSRLLSDRFSAERPKGSFSTLEIQRTEQGDSAMYLCASSERDRPGYTFGSGTRLTVV.

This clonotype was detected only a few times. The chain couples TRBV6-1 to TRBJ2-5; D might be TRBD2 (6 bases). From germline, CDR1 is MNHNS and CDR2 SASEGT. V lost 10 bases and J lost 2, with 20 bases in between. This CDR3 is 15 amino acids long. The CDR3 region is CATCRWAGKQETQYF. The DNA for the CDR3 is TGTGCCACATGCCGATGGGCGGGGAAACAAGAGACCCAGTACTTC.

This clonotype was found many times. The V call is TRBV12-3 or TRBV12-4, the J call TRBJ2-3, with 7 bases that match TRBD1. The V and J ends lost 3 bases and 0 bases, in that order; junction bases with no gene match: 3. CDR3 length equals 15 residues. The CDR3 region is CASSFRQGSTDTQYF. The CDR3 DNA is TGTGCCAGCAGTTTCAGACAGGGCAGCACAGATACGCAGTATTTT.

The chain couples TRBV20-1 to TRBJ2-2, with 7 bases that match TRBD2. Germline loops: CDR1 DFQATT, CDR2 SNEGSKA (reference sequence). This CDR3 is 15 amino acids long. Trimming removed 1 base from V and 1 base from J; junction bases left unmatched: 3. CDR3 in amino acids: CSARVPSGNTGELFF. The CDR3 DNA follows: TGCAGTGCTAGAGTCCCTAGCGGGAACACCGGGGAGCTGTTTTTT.

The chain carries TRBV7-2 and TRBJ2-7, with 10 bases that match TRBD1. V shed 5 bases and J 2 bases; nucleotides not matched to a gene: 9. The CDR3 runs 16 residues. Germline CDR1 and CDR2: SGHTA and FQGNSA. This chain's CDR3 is CASSLATGTGAYEQYF. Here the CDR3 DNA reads TGTGCCAGCAGCCTGGCTACCGGGACAGGGGCCTACGAGCAGTACTTC.

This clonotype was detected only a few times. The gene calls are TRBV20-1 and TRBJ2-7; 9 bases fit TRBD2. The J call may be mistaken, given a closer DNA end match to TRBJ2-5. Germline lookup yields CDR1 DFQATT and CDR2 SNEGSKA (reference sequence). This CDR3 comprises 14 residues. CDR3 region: CSARTSGWEETQYF. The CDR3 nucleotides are TGCAGTGCTAGAACTAGCGGGTGGGAAGAGACCCAGTACTTC.

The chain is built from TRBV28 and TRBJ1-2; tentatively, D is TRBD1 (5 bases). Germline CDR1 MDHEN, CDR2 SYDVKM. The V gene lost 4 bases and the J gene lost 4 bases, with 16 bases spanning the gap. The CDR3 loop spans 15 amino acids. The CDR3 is CASSSNPGQLYGYTF. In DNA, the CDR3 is TGTGCCAGCAGTTCGAACCCTGGACAACTCTATGGCTACACCTTC.

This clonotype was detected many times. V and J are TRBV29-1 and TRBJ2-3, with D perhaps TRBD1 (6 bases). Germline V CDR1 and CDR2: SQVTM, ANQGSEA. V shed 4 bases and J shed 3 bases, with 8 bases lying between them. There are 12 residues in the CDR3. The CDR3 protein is CSVAGATDTQYF. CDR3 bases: TGCAGCGTTGCAGGGGCTACAGATACGCAGTATTTT.

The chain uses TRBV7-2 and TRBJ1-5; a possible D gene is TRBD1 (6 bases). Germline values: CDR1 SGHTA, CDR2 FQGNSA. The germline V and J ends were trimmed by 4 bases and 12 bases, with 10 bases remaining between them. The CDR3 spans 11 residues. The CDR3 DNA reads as TGTGCCAGCAGCTCAGGGGCCCACCAGCATTTT. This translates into CASSSGAHQHF. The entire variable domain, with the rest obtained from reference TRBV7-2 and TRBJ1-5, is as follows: GAGVSQSPSNKVTEKGKDVELRCDPISGHTALYWYRQSLGQGLEFLIYFQGNSAPDKSGLPSDRFSAERTGGSVSTLTIQRTQQEDSAVYLCASSSGAHQHFGDGTRLSIL.